A single sample is the source of the 7 T cell receptor beta chains below, sequenced in a study of shared clonotypes between healthy human individuals. Sequencing was performed with immunoSEQ multiplex PCR; in TCRdb, only in-frame clones are kept and a portion is missing. This table has under 2,500,000 clones, under 97% appearing once. Source material: naive CD4+ T cells sorted from blood. Subset reported: CD45RA+ positively selected. These receptors all come from a man aged 18 to 35 in good health.

The chain uses TRBV4-3 and TRBJ1-6; tentatively, D is TRBD1 (5 bases). The V end was cut by 0 bases, the J end by 6 bases, with 9 bases between. CDR1 LGHNA and CDR2 YSLEER come from the germline V gene. This CDR3 comprises 15 residues. The CDR3 region is CASSQEPGTNSPLHF. The CDR3 nucleotides are TGCGCCAGCAGCCAAGAACCGGGGACTAATTCACCCCTCCACTTT.

This clone was recorded only once. This rearrangement joins TRBV5-1 to TRBJ2-3; 7 bases line up with TRBD2. There are 14 residues in the CDR3. J lost 4 bases, V lost 3 bases, and 5 bases had no gene match. Germline CDR1 and CDR2: SGHRS and YFSETQ. The CDR3: CASSYREAADTQYF. The DNA of the CDR3 is TGCGCCAGCAGCTACCGGGAGGCGGCAGATACGCAGTATTTT.

The chain couples TRBV6-6 to TRBJ1-1; the D is unclear. V lost 6 bases, J lost 10 bases, and 18 bases lay in between. Germline CDR1 reads MNHNY; CDR2 reads SVGAGI (reference sequence). The CDR3 runs to 13 residues. The CDR3 is CASSPDPLTPAFF. In nucleotides, the CDR3 is TGTGCCAGCAGCCCAGACCCTCTTACTCCAGCTTTCTTT.

The rearrangement links TRBV7-3 to TRBJ2-1; 9 bases fit TRBD2. With V trimmed by 9 bases and J by 6 bases, 9 bases remained unmatched. The CDR3 sequence is 14 residues long. CDR1 and CDR2 (germline): SGHTA, FQGTGA. The CDR3, as DNA: TGTGCCAGTGCGAAGGGACTAGCTAGCAATGAGCAGTTCTTC. This gives the protein CASAKGLASNEQFF.

The chain carries TRBV10-1 and TRBJ2-7, with TRBD1 identical over 9 bases. From germline, CDR1 is WNHNN and CDR2 SYGVQD (reference sequence). V gave up 5 bases and J gave up 6 bases; unmatched junction bases: 5. CDR3 length: 13 residues. Here the CDR3 reads CASSPQGAGEQYF. In nucleotides, the CDR3 is TGCGCCAGCAGTCCACAGGGGGCGGGCGAGCAGTACTTC.

The gene calls are TRBV30 and TRBJ2-2, with D possibly TRBD1 on 5 matching bases. This CDR3 has 13 residues. The V gene's germline CDR1 is GTSNPN and CDR2 SVGIG (reference sequence). V was trimmed by 4 bases and J by 5 bases, leaving 11 bases between them. CDR3 sequence (DNA): TGTGCCTGGACAACTGGACAAACCGGGGAGCTGTTTTTT. Its translation is CAWTTGQTGELFF.

About this clone: Other DNA sequences in the sample encode the same CDR3. Written as DNA, the CDR3 is TGTGCCAGTAGCCCTGGGGCCAACGTCCTGACTTTC. This gives the protein CASSPGANVLTF. This chain links TRBV19 with TRBJ2-6, with no clear D. CDR3 size: 12 residues. Between the trimmed V and J ends, which lost 6 bases and 2 bases, there was a span of 2 bases. Germline V lookup: CDR1 LNHDA, CDR2 SQIVND (reference sequence).